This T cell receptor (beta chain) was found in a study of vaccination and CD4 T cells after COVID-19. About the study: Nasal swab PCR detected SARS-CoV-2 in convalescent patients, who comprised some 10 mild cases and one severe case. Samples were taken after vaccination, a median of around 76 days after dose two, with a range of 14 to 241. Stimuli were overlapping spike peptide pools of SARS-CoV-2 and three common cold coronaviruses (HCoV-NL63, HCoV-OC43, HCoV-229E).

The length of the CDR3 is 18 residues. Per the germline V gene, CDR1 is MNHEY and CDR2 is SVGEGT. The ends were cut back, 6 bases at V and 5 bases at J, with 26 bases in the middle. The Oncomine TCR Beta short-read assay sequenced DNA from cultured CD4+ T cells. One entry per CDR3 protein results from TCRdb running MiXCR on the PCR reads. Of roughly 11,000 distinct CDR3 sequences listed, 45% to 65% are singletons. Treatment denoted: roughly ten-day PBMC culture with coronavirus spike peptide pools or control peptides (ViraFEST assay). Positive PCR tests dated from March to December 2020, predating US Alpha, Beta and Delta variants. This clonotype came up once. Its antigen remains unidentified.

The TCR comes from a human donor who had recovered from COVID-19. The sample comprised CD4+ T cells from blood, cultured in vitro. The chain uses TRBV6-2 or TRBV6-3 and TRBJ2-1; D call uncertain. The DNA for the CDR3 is TGTGCCAGCAGCCGCCCCTCCTGGAGTACCCAGAGGAACAATGAGCAGTTCTTC. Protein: CASSRPSWSTQRNNEQFF.